One sample yielded the 27 T cell receptor beta chains listed below, sequenced in a study of control samples from healthy donors and cancer patients. Generated by immunoSEQ multiplex PCR, the TCRdb table keeps only in-frame clones and is missing some. The sample shows fewer than 110,000 clones, 85% to 90% of them seen only once. Sequencing was performed on blood. These receptor sequences come from a man aged 25-45 years in good health.

The chain links TRBV5-8 to TRBJ1-2; no definite D call. Trimming left V 8 bases short and J 7 bases short, with 24 bases between. Germline V CDR1 and CDR2: SGHTS, YDEGEE. This CDR3 has 15 residues. The CDR3 here is CARNQLIPGRSGYTF. The CDR3 nucleotides read TGTGCCAGGAATCAGCTTATCCCCGGGCGGAGTGGCTACACCTTC.

The genes are TRBV11-3 and TRBJ2-1; D is perhaps TRBD1 (7 bases). Germline V lookup: CDR1 SGHNT, CDR2 YENEEA. The CDR3 covers 14 residues. V dropped 1 base and J dropped 8 bases, with 12 bases sitting between them. The CDR3 loop reads CASSLVAGQYEQFF. CDR3 coding DNA: TGTGCCAGCAGCTTAGTTGCGGGACAGTATGAGCAGTTCTTC.

This chain uses TRBV24-1 with TRBJ1-2, with TRBD1 identical over 7 bases. Germline trimming cut 6 bases from V and 8 bases from J; bases unmatched to any gene: 8. The CDR3 is made up of 13 amino acids. Germline assignment: CDR1 KGHDR and CDR2 SFDVKD. In DNA, the CDR3 is TGTGCCACCAGTCAAAAGACAGGGAGGGGCTACACCTTC. Amino acids: CATSQKTGRGYTF.

The chain recombines TRBV25-1 with TRBJ2-1; D is unclear. CDR3 length: 14 residues. Trimming took 10 bases from V and 1 from J, leaving 14 bases between them. In germline, CDR1 is MGHDK, CDR2 SYGVNS. CDR3 DNA sequence: TGTGCCATTTCCCCCCCTGGGTCCTACAATGAGCAGTTCTTC. It encodes CAISPPGSYNEQFF.

The V gene is TRBV23-1, the J gene TRBJ1-3; no definite D call. TRBV23-1 has ORF status, its function being uncertain. V was pared by 6 bases and J by 7 bases, with 16 bases between. The length of the CDR3 is 14 residues. The CDR3 region has the DNA TGCGCCAGCAGACGCTCACCAGGTAGGAACACCATATATTTT. Translating gives CASRRSPGRNTIYF.

This chain links TRBV6-6 with TRBJ2-3; TRBD1 agrees at 7 bases. Germline-derived CDR1 and CDR2 are MNHNY and SVGAGI (reference sequence). This CDR3 contains 14 residues. The ends lost 8 bases at V and 2 bases at J; junction bases unmatched: 7. CDR3 DNA sequence: TGTGCCAGCGGGACGACAGGGATCACAGATACGCAGTATTTT. Protein sequence: CASGTTGITDTQYF.

Notes on this clone: Other DNA sequences in this sample translate to the same CDR3. This chain links TRBV28 with TRBJ1-6; D call uncertain. V shed 1 base and J shed 7 bases, with 5 bases lying between them. This CDR3 has 13 residues. In germline, CDR1 is MDHEN, CDR2 SYDVKM. This CDR3 is CASSLFRNSPLHF. DNA for the CDR3: TGTGCCAGCAGTTTATTTCGGAATTCACCCCTCCACTTT.

This clone occurred once. This rearrangement joins TRBV9 to TRBJ1-6, with D possibly TRBD1 on 6 matching bases. The CDR3 has 14 amino acids. The ends were cut back, 3 bases at V and 9 bases at J, with 13 bases in the middle. CDR1 and CDR2 from the germline V gene are SGDLS and YYNGEE. The CDR3 DNA is TGTGCCAGCAGCGGGACAGTGTCCTCTTCACCCCTCCACTTT. It yields the protein CASSGTVSSSPLHF.

The chain combines TRBV5-5 with TRBJ1-3, with a possible D match to TRBD1 (6 bases). V lost 4 bases and J lost 4, with 15 bases in between. The CDR3 has 15 amino acids. Germline assignment: CDR1 SGHKS and CDR2 YYEKEE (reference sequence). Here the CDR3 DNA reads TGTGCCAGCAGCCTCCCCCCAGGGGCAGGAAACACCATATATTTT. Its protein product is CASSLPPGAGNTIYF.

The CDR3 sequence is CASSQENRGYTF. The CDR3 region has the DNA TGTGCCAGCAGCCAAGAAAACCGTGGCTACACCTTC. This sequence joins TRBV3-1 (or the pseudogene TRBV3-2) and TRBJ1-2; no definite D call. V was pared by 0 bases and J by 7 bases, with 6 bases between. Germline V gene data show CDR1 as LGHDT and CDR2 as YNNKEL (reference sequence). The CDR3 is 12 amino acids.

The chain employs TRBV11-2 and TRBJ1-3; possibly TRBD1 for D (5 bases). The V and J ends lost 5 bases and 4 bases respectively, with 9 bases between them. This CDR3 is built from 13 residues. Germline lookup yields CDR1 SGHAT and CDR2 FQNNGV. The CDR3 sequence is CASSPAGGNTIYF. As DNA, the CDR3 is TGTGCCAGCAGCCCAGCAGGGGGAAACACCATATATTTT.

This clone was counted a few times. The chain is built from TRBV30 and TRBJ1-5; 7 bases agree with TRBD1. V was clipped by 0 bases and J by 4 bases; unmatched bases: 0. Germline lookup yields CDR1 GTSNPN and CDR2 SVGIG (reference sequence). This CDR3 comprises 13 residues. CDR3 DNA sequence: TGTGCCTGGAGTGTACAGGGGAATCAGCCCCAGCATTTT. Translated: CAWSVQGNQPQHF.

The rearrangement links TRBV12-5 to TRBJ2-2; 7 bases line up with TRBD1. Germline lookup yields CDR1 LGHNT and CDR2 FRNRAP. The J segment lost 3 bases and the V segment lost 6 bases, leaving 13 bases of the junction unmatched. This CDR3 has 17 amino acids. CDR3 DNA: TGTGCTAGTGGACAAACTTGGGTACAGGGGTACACCGGGGAGCTGTTTTTT. Residues: CASGQTWVQGYTGELFF.

This chain connects TRBV6-1 to TRBJ2-3, with D perhaps TRBD2 (5 bases). The CDR3 runs to 19 residues. Trimming stripped 0 bases from V and 0 bases from J, with 19 bases between. Looked up from germline, CDR1 is MNHNS and CDR2 is SASEGT. The CDR3 is CASSEASEKAFFSTDTQYF. In nucleotides, the CDR3 is TGTGCCAGCAGTGAAGCTAGCGAGAAAGCCTTTTTTAGCACAGATACGCAGTATTTT.

The rearrangement links TRBV3-1 (or the pseudogene TRBV3-2) to TRBJ1-5, with D uncertain. Germline CDR1 reads LGHDT; CDR2 reads YNNKEL (reference sequence). The V and J ends lost 5 bases and 0 bases respectively, with 8 bases between them. The CDR3 is made up of 14 amino acids. CDR3 amino acids: CASSEQYSNQPQHF. As DNA, the CDR3 is TGTGCCAGCAGCGAACAGTATAGCAATCAGCCCCAGCATTTT.

This clone was counted many times. The J gene is TRBJ2-5, the V gene TRBV18; D unresolved. V was trimmed by 1 base and J by 0 bases, leaving 9 bases between them. The CDR3 totals 15 residues. Germline lookup yields CDR1 KGHSH and CDR2 LQKENI. As DNA, the CDR3 is TGTGCCAGCTCACCACTGCCGGGCTACCAAGAGACCCAGTACTTC. Its protein product is CASSPLPGYQETQYF.

This chain connects TRBV5-4 to TRBJ1-1, with 7 bases lining up with TRBD1. V shed 2 bases, J shed 1 base, and the junction held 5 bases outside the gene matches. CDR3 size: 15 residues. Germline V lookup: CDR1 SGHNT, CDR2 YYREEE (reference sequence). The chain's CDR3 is CASSLRQGTNTEAFF. The CDR3 nucleotides read TGTGCCAGCAGCTTAAGACAGGGCACGAACACTGAAGCTTTCTTT.

The genes are TRBV5-4 and TRBJ2-7, with 8 bases aligning to TRBD1. J was trimmed by 6 bases and V by 4 bases; bases with no gene match: 9. In germline, CDR1 is SGHNT, CDR2 YYREEE (reference sequence). The CDR3 consists of 14 residues. The CDR3 sequence: CASSTGTGRFEQYF. The CDR3 DNA is TGTGCCAGCAGCACCGGGACAGGAAGATTCGAGCAGTACTTC.

The rearrangement joins TRBV24-1 to TRBJ2-2; TRBD1 aligns across 7 bases. Germline V lookup: CDR1 KGHDR, CDR2 SFDVKD. With V trimmed by 6 bases and J by 6 bases, 3 bases remained unmatched. This CDR3 has 13 residues. The DNA of the CDR3 is TGTGCCACCAGTCCCGACAGGGCCGGGGAGCTGTTTTTT. It is translated as CATSPDRAGELFF.

This sequence joins TRBV7-2 and TRBJ2-7; possibly TRBD1 or TRBD2 for D (5 bases each). Per the germline V gene, CDR1 is SGHTA and CDR2 is FQGNSA. The CDR3 consists of 15 residues. With 3 bases removed from V and 1 base from J, the gap between germline ends came to 13 bases. The CDR3 sequence: CASSFGTVWSYEQYF. Here the CDR3 DNA reads TGTGCCAGCAGCTTTGGGACGGTTTGGTCCTACGAGCAGTACTTC. Full variable domain (rest looked up from reference TRBV7-2 and TRBJ2-7): GAGVSQSPSNKVTEKGKDVELRCDPISGHTALYWYRQSLGQGLEFLIYFQGNSAPDKSGLPSDRFSAERTGGSVSTLTIQRTQQEDSAVYLCASSFGTVWSYEQYFGPGTRLTVT.

The chain carries TRBV15 and TRBJ2-1, with TRBD1 as a possible D gene (5 bases). The CDR3 is 11 amino acids. The germline V gene has CDR1 LNHNV and CDR2 YYDKDF (reference sequence). Trimming removed 3 bases at V and 8 bases at J, with 5 bases between. The CDR3 coding sequence is TGTGCCACCAGCAGGGGGCATGAGCAGTTCTTC. The encoded protein is CATSRGHEQFF.

J is TRBJ1-5 and V is TRBV7-9; 9 bases agree with TRBD1. V shed 5 bases and J 7 bases; nucleotides not matched to a gene: 9. CDR3 length: 15 amino acids. The germline V gene encodes CDR1 SEHNR and CDR2 FQNEAQ (reference sequence). Written as DNA, the CDR3 is TGTGCCAGCAGCATCGGGACAGGGCAGGGGCAGCCCCAGCATTTT. Its translation: CASSIGTGQGQPQHF.

The chain has TRBV10-1 and TRBJ2-1; D is undetermined. In germline, CDR1 is WNHNN, CDR2 SYGVQD (reference sequence). Between the trimmed V and J ends, which lost 6 bases and 3 bases, there was a span of 6 bases. The CDR3 runs to 12 residues. CDR3 loop: CASRDGYNEQFF. In DNA form, the CDR3 reads TGCGCCAGCAGGGACGGCTACAATGAGCAGTTCTTC.

V usage is TRBV7-9 and J usage is TRBJ1-1, with a tentative D call TRBD1 (6 bases). This CDR3 contains 17 residues. Trimming removed 6 bases from V and 1 base from J, with 21 bases in between. From germline, CDR1 is SEHNR and CDR2 FQNEAQ (reference sequence). The CDR3 is CASRAFPLGARNTEAFF. CDR3 coding DNA: TGTGCCAGCAGAGCCTTCCCTTTGGGGGCGAGGAACACTGAAGCTTTCTTT. The variable domain in full, completed from reference TRBV7-9 and TRBJ1-1, reads DTGVSQNPRHKITKRGQNVTFRCDPISEHNRLYWYRQTLGQGPEFLTYFQNEAQLEKSRLLSDRFSAERPKGSFSTLEIQRTEQGDSAMYLCASRAFPLGARNTEAFFGQGTRLTVV.

The chain is built from TRBV6-2 or TRBV6-3 and TRBJ2-1; TRBD2 agrees at 8 bases. CDR1 and CDR2 from the germline V gene are MNHEY and SVGEGT. This CDR3 is built from 16 residues. V was clipped by 0 bases and J by 6 bases; unmatched bases: 7. The CDR3 protein is CASSYSRTAGVNEQFF. The CDR3 DNA sequence: TGTGCCAGCAGTTACTCGAGGACAGCGGGAGTCAATGAGCAGTTCTTC.

The chain employs TRBV12-3 or TRBV12-4 and TRBJ1-1; 7 nucleotides agree with TRBD1. J gave up 11 bases and V 3 bases, and 6 bases lay outside the gene matches. The CDR3 sequence is 12 residues long. For the CDR3, the DNA is TGTGCCAGCAGTTTTGGACAGGTCTTCGCTTTCTTT. This sequence encodes CASSFGQVFAFF.

This clone was observed a handful of times. The chain links TRBV6-2 or TRBV6-3 to TRBJ1-1; D remains unclear. Trimming cost V 4 bases and J 11 bases, with 11 bases left between them. Germline V gene data show CDR1 as MNHEY and CDR2 as SVGEGT. The CDR3 extends over 11 amino acids. In DNA form, the CDR3 reads TGTGCCAGCAGTTCGGGCCCCGCGGCTTTCTTT. This gives the protein CASSSGPAAFF.